This T cell receptor beta chain was identified in a study of CXCR3-negative and CXCR3-positive naive CD8 T cells. Whole-study context: TRB reads totalled about 140 million, about 1.5 +/- 0.3 million per library.

Triplicate approximately 300,000-cell sorts were made of each CD8+ T cell subset. The naive CD8+ gate required CD45RO-CCR7+CD27+CD95- phenotype. Whole-study results and caveats: TRBV-TRBJ usage was similar across naive CXCR3 subsets but distinct in memory cells. CXCR3-expressing naive cells carried TRB CDR3s more hydrophobic than those of CXCR3-negative naive cells.

As concerns this clonotype: The antigen remains unidentified.

The libraries of TRB cDNA were prepared using 5' RACE with UMI labels. TCRdb re-called the 5' RACE reads and shows each CDR3 protein once, DNA omitted. This sample's table has 150,000 to 180,000 distinct CDR3 sequences. This CDR3 region has 15 residues. From germline, CDR1 is LNHNV and CDR2 YYDKDF (reference sequence). The receptor was derived from a human donor in good health. Some clones in this sample may be carry-over from other donors' samples. The chain links TRBV15 to TRBJ1-1; TCRdb returns TRBD1, unconfirmable since there is no DNA. Sequences were obtained from naive CXCR3+ CD8+ T cells from blood. As for subset: CD45RO-CCR7+CD27+CD95- naive CD8+ T cells expressing CXCR3 (TNR3+). CDR3: CATSRDRGRDTEAFF.